These 12 T cell receptor beta chains originate from one sample sequenced in a study of CD8+ T cells in alopecia areata. Investigators isolated RNA and reverse transcribed it into cDNA to act as the sequencing template. Some clones are missing from TCRdb's copy, which holds only in-frame ones; the method was immunoSEQ multiplex PCR. Of about 60,000 clones detected, 35% to 55% appear once; the ten largest clones hold roughly 20%. Treatment reported: oral pan-JAK inhibitor, 5-10 mg twice daily. The sequences come from CD8+ T cells sorted from blood, collected at roughly week 36, from a patient treated with tofacitinib. The source of these receptors is a human donor with alopecia areata.

The chain couples TRBV25-1 to TRBJ2-7; D is ambiguous. The germline gives CDR1 MGHDK, CDR2 SYGVNS. The CDR3 runs 12 residues. V was clipped by 2 bases and J by 4 bases, with 6 bases between them. This chain's CDR3 is CASSEVGYEQYF. CDR3 in DNA: TGTGCCAGCAGTGAAGTTGGGTACGAGCAGTACTTC.

This chain connects TRBV29-1 to TRBJ2-7, with 10 bases fitting TRBD2. Germline V CDR1 and CDR2: SQVTM, ANQGSEA. The junction had 3 bases not matched to a gene; V was cut back by 4 bases and J by 6 bases. The CDR3 runs 12 residues. CDR3 loop: CSVAVAGGEQYF. In DNA, the CDR3 is TGCAGCGTTGCGGTAGCGGGAGGCGAGCAGTACTTC.

The J gene is TRBJ1-1, the V gene TRBV6-5; no clear D. CDR3 size: 15 residues. The V and J ends lost 4 bases and 5 bases respectively, with 17 bases between them. The V gene's germline CDR1 is MNHEY and CDR2 SVGAGI. DNA of the CDR3: TGTGCCAGCAGTTCTGATTTTATAGGAAGGACTGAAGCTTTCTTT. The encoded protein is CASSSDFIGRTEAFF.

There are a few counts of this clone. This chain joins TRBV28 and TRBJ1-1; D gene uncertain. The CDR3 covers 11 residues. Germline V CDR1 and CDR2: MDHEN, SYDVKM. Trimming took off 1 base at V and 6 bases at J, with 3 bases between the two ends. The CDR3 bases are TGTGCCAGCAGTTTATCCGCTGAAGCTTTCTTT. Encoded protein: CASSLSAEAFF.

The chain has TRBV30 and TRBJ1-2; D not resolved. Trimming stripped 1 base from V and 4 bases from J, with 16 bases between. Germline values: CDR1 GTSNPN, CDR2 SVGIG (reference sequence). This CDR3 has 15 residues. The CDR3 sequence is CAWSEVGAYGYGYTF. The CDR3 nucleotides read TGTGCCTGGAGTGAAGTTGGAGCCTACGGCTATGGCTACACCTTC. The full variable domain, with the rest looked up from reference TRBV30 and TRBJ1-2, is SQTIHQWPATLVQPVGSPLSLECTVEGTSNPNLYWYRQAAGRGLQLLFYSVGIGQISSEVPQNLSASRPQDRQFILSSKKLLLSDSGFYLCAWSEVGAYGYGYTFGSGTRLTVV.

This chain connects TRBV5-1 to TRBJ2-5; 7 bases agree with TRBD1. The CDR3 length is 18 residues. The germline CDR1 and CDR2 sequences are SGHRS and YFSETQ. V was pared by 3 bases and J by 1 base, with 15 bases of the junction left unmatched. The CDR3 sequence: CASSSAPRGQIIQETQYF. CDR3 sequence (DNA): TGCGCCAGCAGCTCAGCGCCTAGGGGACAGATCATCCAAGAGACCCAGTACTTC.

The chain employs TRBV7-2 and TRBJ2-7, with D hard to call. Trimming took 4 bases from V and 2 from J, leaving 6 bases between them. The CDR3 runs to 12 residues. The germline V gene encodes CDR1 SGHTA and CDR2 FQGNSA. The CDR3 here is CASSYSAYEQYF. The CDR3 DNA reads TGTGCCAGCAGCTACAGCGCCTACGAGCAGTACTTC.

This chain links TRBV9 with TRBJ1-3; TRBD1 matches 7 bases. The ends lost 4 bases at V and 11 bases at J; junction bases unmatched: 15. There are 15 residues in the CDR3. Germline CDR1 SGDLS, CDR2 YYNGEE. CDR3 sequence: CASSPGGSRVEAIYF. The DNA of the CDR3 is TGTGCCAGCAGCCCAGGGGGATCTAGGGTTGAGGCCATATATTTT.

The rearrangement uses TRBV29-1 and TRBJ2-7; possibly TRBD1 for D (6 bases). Germline CDR1 and CDR2: SQVTM and ANQGSEA. The CDR3 spans 11 residues. V was cut by 4 bases and J by 4 bases, with 8 bases left in between. The CDR3 DNA reads TGCAGCGTTGCAACAGGGTACGAGCAGTACTTC. This encodes CSVATGYEQYF.

Only a few counts were recorded for this clone. In DNA form, the CDR3 reads TGCAGCGTTGAAGTTGGGAGCGGGATACGTAGTGGCGGGGAGCTGTTTTTT. The encoded protein is CSVEVGSGIRSGGELFF. The chain employs TRBV29-1 and TRBJ2-2, with TRBD2 matching over 7 bases. Germline CDR1 reads SQVTM; CDR2 reads ANQGSEA. V trimming: 1 base; J trimming: 7 bases; junction bases outside the gene matches: 15. The CDR3 totals 17 residues.

The chain carries TRBV5-1 and TRBJ1-3; 10 bases are shared with TRBD1. Germline-derived CDR1 and CDR2 are SGHRS and YFSETQ. CDR3 length: 16 amino acids. V dropped 4 bases and J dropped 4; count of bases not matched to a gene: 8. In nucleotides, the CDR3 is TGCGCCAGCAGCGGTCGGGACAGGGGACTAGGAAACACCATATATTTT. It codes for CASSGRDRGLGNTIYF. Together with reference TRBV5-1 and TRBJ1-3, the CDR3 gives the full variable domain: KAGVTQTPRYLIKTRGQQVTLSCSPISGHRSVSWYQQTPGQGLQFLFEYFSETQRNKGNFPGRFSGRQFSNSRSEMNVSTLELGDSALYLCASSGRDRGLGNTIYFGEGSWLTVV.

The V gene is TRBV5-4, the J gene TRBJ2-3; D remains unclear. This CDR3 has 15 residues. V lost 4 bases and J lost 2, with 14 bases in between. Germline V gives CDR1 SGHNT, CDR2 YYREEE (reference sequence). CDR3: CASSPSPFSTDTQYF. CDR3 DNA: TGTGCCAGCAGCCCCTCTCCATTTTCCACAGATACGCAGTATTTT.